Following are 13 T cell receptor beta chains from one sample sequenced in a study of beta chain features in type 1 diabetes. Expressed TCRB transcripts were sequenced because the entire RNA isolate underwent reverse transcription. The data were produced by immunoSEQ multiplex PCR, yet TCRdb's version contains in-frame clones alone and is incomplete. The table records around 300,000 clones, roughly 8% of them present only once. The specimen sequenced was central memory CD4+ T cells from blood. The source is a young woman in good health.

This clone has ten or more counts. V is TRBV5-1 and J is TRBJ2-2; no firm D call. CDR3 length equals 14 residues. V was clipped by 0 bases and J by 1 base, with 4 bases between them. Germline lookup yields CDR1 SGHRS and CDR2 YFSETQ. The CDR3 DNA is TGCGCCAGCAGCTTGGAGCGGAACACCGGGGAGCTGTTTTTT. It specifies CASSLERNTGELFF. The variable domain in full, with the rest retrieved from reference TRBV5-1 and TRBJ2-2, is KAGVTQTPRYLIKTRGQQVTLSCSPISGHRSVSWYQQTPGQGLQFLFEYFSETQRNKGNFPGRFSGRQFSNSRSEMNVSTLELGDSALYLCASSLERNTGELFFGEGSRLTVL.

This clone appeared a few times. The chain joins TRBV18 to TRBJ1-1, with TRBD1 as a possible D gene (5 bases). CDR1 and CDR2 from the germline V gene are KGHSH and LQKENI. CDR3 length: 14 amino acids. V was clipped by 5 bases and J by 2 bases, with 12 bases between them. CDR3 protein: CASSSGTDNTEAFF. The CDR3 nucleotides are TGTGCCAGCTCATCTGGGACCGATAACACTGAAGCTTTCTTT.

The chain carries TRBV7-9 and TRBJ1-6; D is undetermined. The germline V gene has CDR1 SEHNR and CDR2 FQNEAQ (reference sequence). The V gene lost 0 bases and the J gene lost 7 bases, with 10 bases spanning the gap. The CDR3 covers 15 residues. CDR3 loop: CASSLAASENSPLHF. The CDR3 bases are TGTGCCAGCAGCTTAGCAGCCAGCGAGAATTCACCCCTCCACTTT.

This clone came up a few times. Different DNA sequences within this sample yield the same CDR3. This chain joins TRBV5-1 and TRBJ2-5, with TRBD2 matching over 9 bases. The CDR3 runs to 13 residues. V shed 5 bases, J shed 4 bases, and the junction held 3 bases outside the gene matches. CDR1 and CDR2 (germline): SGHRS, YFSETQ. This chain's CDR3 is CASSPGLAETQYF. Here the CDR3 DNA reads TGCGCCAGCAGTCCGGGACTAGCAGAGACCCAGTACTTC.

This chain's CDR3 is CASQNRDQETQYF. CDR3 nucleotide sequence: TGTGCCAGCCAGAACAGGGACCAAGAGACCCAGTACTTC. This chain joins TRBV18 and TRBJ2-5; weak D call: TRBD1 (6 bases). Trimming removed 8 bases at V and 0 bases at J, with 10 bases between. CDR3 length equals 13 residues. Germline V lookup: CDR1 KGHSH, CDR2 LQKENI.

This clone was recorded at least ten times. The chain couples TRBV2 to TRBJ2-1; 7 bases fit TRBD1. In germline, CDR1 is SNHLY, CDR2 FYNNEI. V lost 6 bases to trimming and J lost 12 bases; unmatched junction nucleotides: 8. CDR3 size: 12 residues. Here the CDR3 DNA reads TGTGCCAGCAGAGCCGGACAGGTTCGGCAGTTCTTC. This sequence encodes CASRAGQVRQFF.

The chain recombines TRBV18 with TRBJ1-2, with 9 bases aligning to TRBD1. Germline loops: CDR1 KGHSH, CDR2 LQKENI. The CDR3 contains 15 residues. The V gene end was trimmed by 6 bases and the J gene end by 2 bases; junction bases not matched to a gene: 7. CDR3 DNA sequence: TGTGCCAGCTCCGCAACGGGACAGGGAAACTATGGCTACACCTTC. This encodes CASSATGQGNYGYTF.

This clone came up many times. This chain joins TRBV5-1 and TRBJ1-6; D unresolved. CDR3 length equals 16 residues. CDR1 is SGHRS, CDR2 YFSETQ, per germline. The germline V and J ends were trimmed by 3 bases and 7 bases, with 17 bases remaining between them. In DNA, the CDR3 is TGCGCCAGCAGCTGGGGTGGTCCGGGGTTCAATTCACCCCTCCACTTT. Its translation: CASSWGGPGFNSPLHF.

This clone came up a few times. This rearrangement joins TRBV25-1 to TRBJ1-1, with D unclear. Trimming shortened V by 5 bases and J by 2 bases, and 3 bases separated the two germline ends. This CDR3 contains 11 residues. Germline V lookup: CDR1 MGHDK, CDR2 SYGVNS. Here the CDR3 reads CASSRNTEAFF. The CDR3, as DNA: TGTGCCAGCAGTCGTAACACTGAAGCTTTCTTT.

This clone was found many times. V usage is TRBV28 and J usage is TRBJ2-4; the match to TRBD1 covers 7 bases. The CDR3 is made up of 13 amino acids. The J segment lost 7 bases and the V segment lost 6 bases, leaving 6 bases of the junction unmatched. CDR1 is MDHEN and CDR2 is SYDVKM in the germline V gene. The DNA for the CDR3 is TGTGCCAGCAGCCCCACGACAGGGAACATTCAGTACTTC. This sequence encodes CASSPTTGNIQYF.

Only a few counts were recorded for this clone. The rearrangement joins TRBV5-1 to TRBJ2-7, with D maybe TRBD1 (6 bases). CDR1 is SGHRS and CDR2 is YFSETQ in the germline V gene. This CDR3 spans 14 amino acids. V was trimmed by 2 bases and J by 2 bases, leaving 11 bases between them. The CDR3 DNA is TGCGCCAGCAGCTTTTTGCAGGGGCCCTACGAGCAGTACTTC. It specifies CASSFLQGPYEQYF.

This clone was seen more than once but under ten times. The chain combines TRBV5-1 with TRBJ2-1; tentatively, D is TRBD1 (5 bases). Germline-derived CDR1 and CDR2 are SGHRS and YFSETQ. The V gene lost 0 bases and the J gene lost 4 bases, with 11 bases spanning the gap. The CDR3 extends over 15 amino acids. CDR3 amino acids: CASSLVAGFYNEQFF. The CDR3 DNA follows: TGCGCCAGCAGCTTGGTTGCAGGGTTTTACAATGAGCAGTTCTTC.

Points on this clone: The CDR3 does not end in the conserved phenylalanine or tryptophan, so this is likely a read error. This sequence joins TRBV4-3 and TRBJ1-4, with 9 bases fitting TRBD1. The ends lost 4 bases at V and 5 bases at J; junction bases unmatched: 2. Looked up from germline, CDR1 is LGHNA and CDR2 is YSLEER. The CDR3 is 14 amino acids. The DNA of the CDR3 is TGCGCCAGCAGCCGCGGACAGGGGAATGAAAAACTGTTTTCT. It is translated as CASSRGQGNEKLFS.